The 18 T cell receptor beta chains reported below all come from one sample, sequenced in a study of blood T cell repertoires in COVID-19. Sequenced by immunoSEQ multiplex PCR; TCRdb stores in-frame clones only, minus some. Here the sample spans around 300,000 clones, roughly nine tenths being singletons. Material for sequencing was PBMCs or T cells enriched from blood (not recorded which). Source of these receptors: a woman aged 45-60 years who had recovered from COVID-19.

The chain recombines TRBV28 with TRBJ1-1, with D possibly TRBD1 on 6 matching bases. The CDR3 contains 13 residues. Trimming left V 5 bases short and J 8 bases short, with 15 bases between. CDR1 is MDHEN and CDR2 is SYDVKM in the germline V gene. CDR3 DNA: TGTGCCAGCAGTACCGGGACAACTCGAGAAGCTTTCTTT. Its protein is CASSTGTTREAFF.

V usage is TRBV20-1 and J usage is TRBJ1-2, with a possible D match to TRBD1 (6 bases). V dropped 3 bases and J dropped 2 bases, with 13 bases sitting between them. The germline CDR1 and CDR2 sequences are DFQATT and SNEGSKA (reference sequence). This CDR3 spans 14 amino acids. CDR3 DNA: TGCAGTGCTAGTCAGGGCGGGGGCAACTATGGCTACACCTTC. Translation: CSASQGGGNYGYTF.

V gene TRBV19 combines with J gene TRBJ2-3, with 10 nucleotides matching TRBD1. Germline CDR1 reads LNHDA; CDR2 reads SQIVND (reference sequence). The V and J ends lost 3 bases and 4 bases, in that order; junction bases with no gene match: 10. There are 17 residues in the CDR3. The CDR3 bases are TGTGCCAGTAGTATCGGACTGACAGGGGGCGGGTCAGATACGCAGTATTTT. Its translation: CASSIGLTGGGSDTQYF.

V gene TRBV7-9 combines with J gene TRBJ1-1; D is unresolved. V dropped 3 bases and J dropped 2 bases, with 10 bases sitting between them. The CDR3 runs to 14 residues. Germline values: CDR1 SEHNR, CDR2 FQNEAQ (reference sequence). CDR3 sequence: CASSLEEQNTEAFF. The CDR3, as DNA: TGTGCCAGCAGCTTGGAGGAACAAAACACTGAAGCTTTCTTT.

The rearrangement links TRBV11-2 to TRBJ2-7, with TRBD1 matching over 9 bases. Germline V gives CDR1 SGHAT, CDR2 FQNNGV. The V segment lost 5 bases and the J segment 4 bases; nucleotides outside the gene matches: 6. The CDR3 length is 14 residues. The CDR3, as DNA: TGTGCCAGCAGCACGGGACAGGGTCATTACGAGCAGTACTTC. Its translation is CASSTGQGHYEQYF.

V is TRBV4-3 and J is TRBJ1-1, with D maybe TRBD1 (5 bases). Germline V lookup: CDR1 LGHNA, CDR2 YSLEER. The V gene lost 4 bases and the J gene lost 1 base, with 13 bases spanning the gap. The CDR3 is 15 residues long. For the CDR3, the DNA is TGCGCCAGCAGCCGCGGGGGGAATGCGAACACTGAAGCTTTCTTT. This encodes CASSRGGNANTEAFF.

The CDR3 sequence: CASRPGRSVSYEQYF. The CDR3 region has the DNA TGTGCCAGCCGCCCCGGGAGATCTGTATCCTACGAGCAGTACTTC. The chain couples TRBV6-2 or TRBV6-3 to TRBJ2-7; the D gene is possibly TRBD2 (6 bases). Trimming took off 8 bases at V and 1 base at J, with 18 bases between the two ends. Germline lookup yields CDR1 MNHEY and CDR2 SVGEGT. There are 15 residues in the CDR3.

The CDR3 here is CASSPQAGWNQPQHF. The CDR3 nucleotides are TGTGCCAGCAGTCCCCAGGCTGGTTGGAATCAGCCCCAGCATTTT. The chain carries TRBV27 and TRBJ1-5; D gene unclear. This CDR3 contains 15 residues. Germline values: CDR1 MNHEY, CDR2 SMNVEV (reference sequence). Deletions cut 5 bases from V and 4 bases from J, with 15 bases between.

The V call is TRBV29-1, the J call TRBJ2-7; tentatively, D is TRBD1 (6 bases). The CDR3 is 13 residues long. V lost 1 base to trimming and J lost 1 base, with 8 bases between them. Germline V gene sequence: CDR1 SQVTM, CDR2 ANQGSEA. The CDR3 is CSVEATGSYEQYF. Written as DNA, the CDR3 is TGCAGCGTTGAAGCTACAGGGTCCTACGAGCAGTACTTC.

This clone was counted once. V usage is TRBV18 and J usage is TRBJ2-3; 10 bases are a match to TRBD2. Germline values: CDR1 KGHSH, CDR2 LQKENI. This CDR3 region has 17 residues. The V and J ends lost 2 bases and 5 bases, in that order; junction bases with no gene match: 10. DNA of the CDR3: TGTGCCAGCTCACCAATAGCGGGAGGCTCCGGGGGAGATACGCAGTATTTT. This translates into CASSPIAGGSGGDTQYF.

J is TRBJ1-5 and V is TRBV2; TRBD1 is a possible D gene (5 bases). Trimming left V 7 bases short and J 2 bases short, with 9 bases between. The CDR3 has 13 residues. Germline V lookup: CDR1 SNHLY, CDR2 FYNNEI. CDR3 in DNA: TGTGCCAGCAATGGCAGGGGCAATCAGCCCCAGCATTTT. Translated, it gives CASNGRGNQPQHF.

This clone was counted once. This chain links TRBV19 with TRBJ1-2, with 7 positions matching TRBD1. After removal of 4 bases from V and 3 bases from J, the junction contained 8 bases not matched to a gene. The germline gives CDR1 LNHDA, CDR2 SQIVND (reference sequence). The CDR3 runs 15 residues. The CDR3 bases are TGTGCCAGTAGTAGACGATCCGGGACAGACTATGGCTACACCTTC. Translating gives CASSRRSGTDYGYTF. The variable domain in full, completed from reference TRBV19 and TRBJ1-2, reads DGGITQSPKYLFRKEGQNVTLSCEQNLNHDAMYWYRQDPGQGLRLIYYSQIVNDFQKGDIAEGYSVSREKKESFPLTVTSAQKNPTAFYLCASSRRSGTDYGYTFGSGTRLTVV.

The V and J genes are TRBV9 and TRBJ2-2; the match to TRBD2 covers 8 bases. The CDR3 consists of 15 residues. Germline V gene sequence: CDR1 SGDLS, CDR2 YYNGEE. Germline trimming cut 4 bases from V and 1 base from J; bases unmatched to any gene: 3. CDR3 sequence: CASSPTSGNTGELFF. Here the CDR3 DNA reads TGTGCCAGCAGCCCCACTAGCGGGAACACCGGGGAGCTGTTTTTT.

The chain is built from TRBV5-1 and TRBJ1-6, with D possibly matching TRBD1 (5 bases). Trimming cost V 0 bases and J 8 bases, with 12 bases left between them. CDR1 is SGHRS and CDR2 is YFSETQ in the germline V gene. There are 15 residues in the CDR3. The CDR3 spells CASSLGGDSYSPLHF. CDR3 in DNA: TGCGCCAGCAGCTTGGGTGGCGACAGCTATTCACCCCTCCACTTT.

This chain uses TRBV28 with TRBJ1-5; D gene unclear. The CDR3 consists of 12 residues. The ends were cut back, 4 bases at V and 11 bases at J, with 12 bases in the middle. Germline CDR1 is MDHEN and CDR2 is SYDVKM. Written as DNA, the CDR3 is TGTGCCAGCAGTTCCTACTGGGCGTCCCAGCATTTT. It specifies CASSSYWASQHF. Full variable domain (missing parts from reference TRBV28 and TRBJ1-5): DVKVTQSSRYLVKRTGEKVFLECVQDMDHENMFWYRQDPGLGLRLIYFSYDVKMKEKGDIPEGYSVSREKKERFSLILESASTNQTSMYLCASSSYWASQHFGDGTRLSIL.

This clone occurred a few times. The chain couples TRBV2 to TRBJ2-7; 12 positions match TRBD1. Germline assignment: CDR1 SNHLY and CDR2 FYNNEI. The length of the CDR3 is 14 residues. The V gene end was trimmed by 6 bases and the J gene end by 6 bases; junction bases not matched to a gene: 6. The CDR3 nucleotides are TGTGCCAGCAGCCGGGACAGGGGGCCGGGCGAGCAGTACTTC. Residues: CASSRDRGPGEQYF.

This clone was found a few times. The chain is built from TRBV6-1 and TRBJ2-1, with 7 bases identical to TRBD2. J was trimmed by 7 bases and V by 2 bases; bases with no gene match: 11. Germline V CDR1 and CDR2: MNHNS, SASEGT. The CDR3 is made up of 16 amino acids. The CDR3 sequence: CASSELTGGSWNEQFF. The CDR3 DNA follows: TGTGCCAGCAGTGAATTAACGGGGGGATCTTGGAATGAGCAGTTCTTC.

CDR3 in DNA: TGTGCCAGCAGCTTATTCGAGGGAGTAGGTTACGAGCAGTACTTC. Translated: CASSLFEGVGYEQYF. V and J are TRBV7-3 and TRBJ2-7, with D tentatively TRBD2 (5 bases). The V gene lost 2 bases and the J gene lost 4 bases, with 15 bases spanning the gap. Germline assignment: CDR1 SGHTA and CDR2 FQGTGA. This CDR3 has 15 amino acids.